A selection of T cell receptor beta chains follows, all from one sample in a study of blood T cells in healthy people across ages. Each CDR3 protein is one row after TCRdb ran MiXCR on the 5' RACE reads. The data show 650,000 to 700,000 distinct CDR3 sequences, roughly half seen once. Sequenced material: blood. The receptors derive from a woman of 80 years or more in good health. The CDR3 runs from the conserved cysteine through the conserved F or W. The order of the fields is clone size, D gene, V gene, J gene, CDR3 DNA, CDR3 protein. A D gene is named only where the DNA matches it firmly. Not every row has a clone size; where given, it reads once, few, many or a size class.

clone size: .; D gene: TRBD1; V gene: TRBV15; J gene: TRBJ2-1; CDR3 DNA: TGTGCCACCAGCACCTCAGACAGGGGGCTCTACAATGAGCAGTTCTTC; CDR3 protein: CATSTSDRGLYNEQFF
clone size: many; D gene: TRBD1; V gene: TRBV2; J gene: TRBJ2-1; CDR3 DNA: TGTGCCAGCTTGGACAGGTACAATGAGCAGTTCTTC; CDR3 protein: CASLDRYNEQFF
clone size: few; D gene: .; V gene: TRBV5-1; J gene: TRBJ2-3; CDR3 DNA: TGCGCCAGCAGGGCCGGAGGCAGGGGAATCCCAGATACGCAGTATTTT; CDR3 protein: CASRAGGRGIPDTQYF
clone size: .; D gene: .; V gene: TRBV2; J gene: TRBJ2-5; CDR3 DNA: TGTGCCAGCAGGGAGGACAGTAGATCCCAAGAGACCCAGTACTTC; CDR3 protein: CASREDSRSQETQYF
clone size: .; D gene: .; V gene: TRBV20-1; J gene: TRBJ2-5; CDR3 DNA: TGCAGTGCAGAACAAAACCAAGAGACCCAGTACTTC; CDR3 protein: CSAEQNQETQYF
clone size: .; D gene: .; V gene: TRBV12-3/TRBV12-4; J gene: TRBJ1-6; CDR3 DNA: TGTGCCAGCAGTCTGCCCCATTCACCCCTCCACTTT; CDR3 protein: CASSLPHSPLHF
clone size: .; D gene: .; V gene: TRBV12-3/TRBV12-4; J gene: TRBJ2-7; CDR3 DNA: TGTGCCAGCCTCTCCCAGGGTGGCGAGCAGTACTTC; CDR3 protein: CASLSQGGEQYF
clone size: .; D gene: TRBD1; V gene: TRBV20-1; J gene: TRBJ1-5; CDR3 DNA: TGCAGTGCTTCGACAGGGGGGGATTTTCAGCCCCAGCATTTT; CDR3 protein: CSASTGGDFQPQHF
clone size: few; D gene: .; V gene: TRBV2; J gene: TRBJ2-5; CDR3 DNA: TGTGCCAGCAGACCCCGGACGTACCCAGGGCAGCAGTACTTC; CDR3 protein: CASRPRTYPGQQYF
clone size: .; D gene: TRBD2; V gene: TRBV6-2/TRBV6-3; J gene: TRBJ2-5; CDR3 DNA: TGTGCCAGCAGAAAAGGGACTAGCGGACAAGAGACCCAGTACTTC; CDR3 protein: CASRKGTSGQETQYF
clone size: .; D gene: .; V gene: TRBV24-1; J gene: TRBJ2-7; CDR3 DNA: TGTGCCACCAGTGACCCCACAGGTAAACACAGCAATGAGCAGTACTTC; CDR3 protein: CATSDPTGKHSNEQYF
clone size: many; D gene: TRBD2; V gene: TRBV2; J gene: TRBJ2-1; CDR3 DNA: TGTGCCAGCAGGGCCGGACTAGCGGGGATCAATGAGCAGTTCTTC; CDR3 protein: CASRAGLAGINEQFF
clone size: .; D gene: .; V gene: TRBV7-8; J gene: TRBJ2-1; CDR3 DNA: TGTGCCAGCAGCTATACCACGGACAATGAGCAGTTCTTC; CDR3 protein: CASSYTTDNEQFF
clone size: .; D gene: .; V gene: TRBV6-2/TRBV6-3; J gene: TRBJ2-1; CDR3 DNA: TGTGCCAGCAGACCTCCTGGACGGGACAAACTGTATGAGCAGTTCTTC; CDR3 protein: CASRPPGRDKLYEQFF
clone size: .; D gene: .; V gene: TRBV7-7; J gene: TRBJ1-1; CDR3 DNA: TGTGCTAGCACCGGTATTGAAGCTTTCTTT; CDR3 protein: CASTGIEAFF
clone size: .; D gene: .; V gene: TRBV7-9; J gene: TRBJ1-4; CDR3 DNA: TGTGCCAGCAGCTTAAGAGGGACGCACGAAAAACTGTTTTTT; CDR3 protein: CASSLRGTHEKLFF
clone size: few; D gene: .; V gene: TRBV7-2; J gene: TRBJ2-7; CDR3 DNA: TGTGCCAGCAGCCTCCAGGGGGGGAAAGAATACGAGCAGTACTTC; CDR3 protein: CASSLQGGKEYEQYF
clone size: few; D gene: TRBD1; V gene: TRBV9; J gene: TRBJ2-1; CDR3 DNA: TGTGCCAGCAGCGTAGTCACAGGGGGCTTGGGTGAGCAGTTCTTC; CDR3 protein: CASSVVTGGLGEQFF
clone size: .; D gene: .; V gene: TRBV12-5; J gene: TRBJ2-7; CDR3 DNA: TGTGCTAGTGGTCTCGGGCGCGAGCAGTACTTC; CDR3 protein: CASGLGREQYF
clone size: .; D gene: .; V gene: TRBV12-3/TRBV12-4; J gene: TRBJ2-3; CDR3 DNA: TGTGCCAGCAGCCCGACAGTAAACGCAGATACGCAGTATTTT; CDR3 protein: CASSPTVNADTQYF
clone size: many; D gene: TRBD1; V gene: TRBV4-1; J gene: TRBJ2-1; CDR3 DNA: TGCGCCAGCAGCCCAAGAAGGGACAGGAATGAGCAGTTCTTC; CDR3 protein: CASSPRRDRNEQFF
clone size: .; D gene: .; V gene: TRBV28; J gene: TRBJ2-6; CDR3 DNA: TGTGCCAGCAGTTTACAACGACCTGGGGCCAACGTCCTGACTTTC; CDR3 protein: CASSLQRPGANVLTF
clone size: .; D gene: .; V gene: TRBV7-3; J gene: TRBJ2-3; CDR3 DNA: TGTGCCGGCAGCCCCTGGGGCCCCACAGGTACGCAGTATTTT; CDR3 protein: CAGSPWGPTGTQYF
clone size: .; D gene: TRBD2; V gene: TRBV5-5; J gene: TRBJ2-1; CDR3 DNA: TGTGCCAGCGCTGGGCTAGCGGAGATGTACAATGAGCAGTTCTTC; CDR3 protein: CASAGLAEMYNEQFF
clone size: .; D gene: TRBD1; V gene: TRBV29-1; J gene: TRBJ2-3; CDR3 DNA: TGCAGCGTGCGGACAGGGGAGGATACGCAGTATTTT; CDR3 protein: CSVRTGEDTQYF
clone size: .; D gene: .; V gene: TRBV5-1; J gene: TRBJ2-7; CDR3 DNA: TGCGCCAGCAGCTTGCAAATGGACAGCCCAAATGAGCAGTACTTC; CDR3 protein: CASSLQMDSPNEQYF
clone size: few; D gene: .; V gene: TRBV9; J gene: TRBJ2-1; CDR3 DNA: TGTGCCAGCAGCACAACCGGGACGGTTTACAATGAGCAGTTCTTC; CDR3 protein: CASSTTGTVYNEQFF